What follows are 16 T cell receptor beta chains derived from one specimen sequenced in a study of blood T cell repertoires in COVID-19 (dated by TCRdb to the early 2020s). Libraries were prepared through the immunoSEQ multiplex PCR assay. TCRdb took over this immuneACCESS table, retaining in-frame rearrangements with V and J assigned. Such tables are incomplete; in checked studies, under half of the missing clones stem from an unresolved V gene, and the remainder is unexplained. For this sample there are under 250,000 clones; about 89% appear just once. The top ten clones comprise 1.5% to 2% of the sample. Sample: peripheral blood. These receptors originate from a woman in her sixties or seventies who had recovered from COVID-19.

The chain combines TRBV6-1 with TRBJ2-3; possibly TRBD2 for D (5 bases). The CDR3 runs to 15 residues. Trimming removed 2 bases at V and 3 bases at J, with 12 bases between. The germline V gene has CDR1 MNHNS and CDR2 SASEGT. The CDR3 reads CASSEKYRETDTQYF. The CDR3 bases are TGTGCCAGCAGTGAAAAGTATAGGGAGACAGATACGCAGTATTTT.

The chain recombines TRBV7-8 with TRBJ1-5, with 8 positions matching TRBD1. Per germline, CDR1 SGHVS and CDR2 FQNEAQ. V was clipped by 5 bases and J by 5 bases; unmatched bases: 8. The CDR3 sequence is 15 residues long. CDR3 DNA sequence: TGTGCCAGCAGCCAGAACAGGGGGGGAGATCAGCCCCAGCATTTT. This encodes CASSQNRGGDQPQHF.

This chain connects TRBV6-5 to TRBJ1-6, with no clear D. V was trimmed by 2 bases and J by 7 bases, leaving 15 bases between them. This CDR3 is 16 amino acids long. Germline V gene sequence: CDR1 MNHEY, CDR2 SVGAGI. The CDR3 bases are TGTGCCAGCAGTTACATTCAGGCACCCCAAAATTCACCCCTCCACTTT. It yields the protein CASSYIQAPQNSPLHF.

The V and J genes are TRBV7-2 and TRBJ1-2; D perhaps matches TRBD1 (6 bases). The CDR3 is made up of 16 amino acids. V was clipped by 1 base and J by 8 bases, with 20 bases between them. Germline CDR1 and CDR2: SGHTA and FQGNSA. The CDR3 loop reads CASSLGTARRLGGYTF. The CDR3 DNA reads TGTGCCAGCAGCTTAGGGACAGCGCGAAGGCTGGGAGGCTACACCTTC.

The V call is TRBV5-1, the J call TRBJ2-5; TRBD2 matches at 9 bases. The junction had 8 bases not matched to a gene; V was cut back by 3 bases and J by 2 bases. Germline CDR1 and CDR2: SGHRS and YFSETQ. This CDR3 is 16 amino acids long. The CDR3 sequence: CASSYSGLAGQETQYF. As DNA, the CDR3 is TGCGCCAGCAGCTACAGTGGGCTAGCGGGGCAAGAGACCCAGTACTTC. The entire variable domain, with the rest obtained from reference TRBV5-1 and TRBJ2-5, is as follows: KAGVTQTPRYLIKTRGQQVTLSCSPISGHRSVSWYQQTPGQGLQFLFEYFSETQRNKGNFPGRFSGRQFSNSRSEMNVSTLELGDSALYLCASSYSGLAGQETQYFGPGTRLLVL.

The J gene is TRBJ1-4, the V gene TRBV28; 8 nucleotides agree with TRBD1. CDR1 is MDHEN and CDR2 is SYDVKM in the germline V gene. V trimming: 8 bases; J trimming: 11 bases; junction bases outside the gene matches: 10. This CDR3 region has 13 residues. In DNA form, the CDR3 reads TGTGCCAGCCAGCCGGGACAGGTTGAGAAACTGTTTTTT. It yields the protein CASQPGQVEKLFF.

There are a few counts of this clone. The CDR3 nucleotides are TGTGCCATCAGTGAGCCCGACTCCCCCTACGAGCAGTACTTC. Translated, it gives CAISEPDSPYEQYF. The chain combines TRBV10-3 with TRBJ2-7, with D unclear. Trimming shortened V by 2 bases and J by 2 bases, and 10 bases separated the two germline ends. Germline lookup yields CDR1 ENHRY and CDR2 SYGVKD. The length of the CDR3 is 14 residues.

As to this clone: The conserved phenylalanine or tryptophan normally closing the CDR3 is absent here, so this likely arose from a read error. The DNA is omitted, as the CDR3 cannot be located on it reliably, and the CDR3 follows TCRdb's listing. The chain couples TRBV21-1 to TRBJ1-6. TRBV21-1 is termed a pseudogene. From its first to its last residue, the CDR3 has 13 amino acids. The CDR3 spells CASSPNAPGRFSL.

V is TRBV11-3 and J is TRBJ1-2, with D tentatively TRBD1 (5 bases). V shed 0 bases and J shed 8 bases, with 22 bases lying between them. This CDR3 region has 17 residues. CDR1 is SGHNT and CDR2 is YENEEA in the germline V gene. This chain's CDR3 is CASSLDRSSAGGSGYTF. Written as DNA, the CDR3 is TGTGCCAGCAGCTTAGATAGGTCTTCGGCCGGGGGATCGGGCTACACCTTC.

The V call is TRBV3-1 (or the pseudogene TRBV3-2), the J call TRBJ1-4; no clear D gene. Between the trimmed V and J ends, which lost 1 base and 7 bases, there was a span of 19 bases. There are 17 residues in the CDR3. The germline CDR1 and CDR2 sequences are LGHDT and YNNKEL (reference sequence). CDR3 in DNA: TGTGCCAGCAGCCAAGGACTAGAAGGATCCTGGGGTGAAAAACTGTTTTTT. Protein: CASSQGLEGSWGEKLFF.

The sample holds many counts of this clone. This rearrangement joins TRBV6-2 or TRBV6-3 to TRBJ1-3; possibly TRBD1 for D (6 bases). Germline V gene lookup returns CDR1 MNHEY and CDR2 SVGEGT. Trimming took 5 bases from V and 4 from J, leaving 12 bases between them. CDR3 size: 14 residues. CDR3 in DNA: TGTGCCAGCAGTGGACAGTCTGTGGGAAACACCATATATTTT. Residues: CASSGQSVGNTIYF.

The J gene is TRBJ2-4, the V gene TRBV5-6, with a tentative D call TRBD2 (6 bases). V was clipped by 2 bases and J by 8 bases, with 14 bases between them. Germline V gene lookup returns CDR1 SGHDT and CDR2 YYEEEE. This CDR3 is built from 14 residues. Here the CDR3 DNA reads TGTGCCAGCAGCTTTAGTACCGGGGGATACATTCAGTACTTC. Translation: CASSFSTGGYIQYF.

The rearrangement joins TRBV19 to TRBJ1-5, with D possibly matching TRBD1 (6 bases). The CDR3 has 15 residues. V lost 6 bases and J 6 bases, leaving 18 bases between the germline ends. CDR1 LNHDA and CDR2 SQIVND come from the germline V gene (reference sequence). DNA of the CDR3: TGTGCCAGTAGCCAACTTGGGGGGGGGCCTCAGCCCCAGCATTTT. Its protein is CASSQLGGGPQPQHF. The variable domain in full, completed from reference TRBV19 and TRBJ1-5, reads DGGITQSPKYLFRKEGQNVTLSCEQNLNHDAMYWYRQDPGQGLRLIYYSQIVNDFQKGDIAEGYSVSREKKESFPLTVTSAQKNPTAFYLCASSQLGGGPQPQHFGDGTRLSIL.

The chain uses TRBV27 and TRBJ1-2, with D perhaps TRBD1 (5 bases). V was pared by 10 bases and J by 2 bases, with 17 bases between. Germline CDR1 and CDR2: MNHEY and SMNVEV (reference sequence). The length of the CDR3 is 14 residues. The CDR3 sequence: CATYKTQGNYGYTF. As DNA, the CDR3 is TGTGCCACCTACAAAACTCAGGGAAACTATGGCTACACCTTC.

In its sample, this clone was seen many times. The rearrangement links TRBV5-4 to TRBJ2-1; a possible D gene is TRBD1 (7 bases). Trimming took 0 bases from V and 9 from J, leaving 10 bases between them. CDR3 length equals 13 residues. CDR1 SGHNT and CDR2 YYREEE come from the germline V gene (reference sequence). CDR3 sequence: CASSLDRGGEQFF. The CDR3, as DNA: TGTGCCAGCAGCTTGGACAGGGGAGGTGAGCAGTTCTTC.

The genes are TRBV7-3 and TRBJ2-5, with D tentatively TRBD1 (6 bases). Per the germline V gene, CDR1 is SGHTA and CDR2 is FQGTGA. CDR3 size: 16 residues. Trimming took off 5 bases at V and 2 bases at J, with 18 bases between the two ends. The CDR3 DNA sequence: TGTGCCAGCAGCGTTGGCGTGCTAAGGGGGCAAGAGACCCAGTACTTC. Protein: CASSVGVLRGQETQYF.